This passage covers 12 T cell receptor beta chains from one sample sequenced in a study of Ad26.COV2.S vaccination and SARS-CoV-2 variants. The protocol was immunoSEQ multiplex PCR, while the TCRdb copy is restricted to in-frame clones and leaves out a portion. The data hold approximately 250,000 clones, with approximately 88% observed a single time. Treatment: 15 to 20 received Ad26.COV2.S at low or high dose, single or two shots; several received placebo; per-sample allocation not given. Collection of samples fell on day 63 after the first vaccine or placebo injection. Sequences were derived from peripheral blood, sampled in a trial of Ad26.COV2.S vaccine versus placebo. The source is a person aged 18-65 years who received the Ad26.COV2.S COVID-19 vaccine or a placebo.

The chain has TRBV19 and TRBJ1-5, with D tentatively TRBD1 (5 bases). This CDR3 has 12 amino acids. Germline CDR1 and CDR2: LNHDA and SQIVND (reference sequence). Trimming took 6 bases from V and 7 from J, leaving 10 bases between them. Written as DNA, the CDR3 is TGTGCCAGTAGCGCCGGGGACCAGCCCCAGCATTTT. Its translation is CASSAGDQPQHF.

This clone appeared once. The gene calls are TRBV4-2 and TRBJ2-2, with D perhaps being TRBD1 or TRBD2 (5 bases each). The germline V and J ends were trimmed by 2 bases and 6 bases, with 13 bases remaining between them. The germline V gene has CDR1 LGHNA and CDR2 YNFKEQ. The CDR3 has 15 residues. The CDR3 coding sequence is TGTGCCAGCAGCCAATCCCCTAGAGGGGCCGGGGAGCTGTTTTTT. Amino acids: CASSQSPRGAGELFF.

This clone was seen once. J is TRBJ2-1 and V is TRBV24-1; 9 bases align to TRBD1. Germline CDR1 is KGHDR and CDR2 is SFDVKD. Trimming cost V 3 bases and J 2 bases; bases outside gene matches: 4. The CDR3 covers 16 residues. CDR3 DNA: TGTGCCACCAGTGATCCGGGACAGGGCGCCTACAATGAGCAGTTCTTC. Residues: CATSDPGQGAYNEQFF.

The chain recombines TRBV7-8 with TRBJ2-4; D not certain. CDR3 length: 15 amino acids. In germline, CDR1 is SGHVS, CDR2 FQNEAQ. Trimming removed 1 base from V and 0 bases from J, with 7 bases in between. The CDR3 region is CASSLGLLAKNIQYF. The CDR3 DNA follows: TGTGCCAGCAGCTTAGGACTCCTAGCCAAAAACATTCAGTACTTC.

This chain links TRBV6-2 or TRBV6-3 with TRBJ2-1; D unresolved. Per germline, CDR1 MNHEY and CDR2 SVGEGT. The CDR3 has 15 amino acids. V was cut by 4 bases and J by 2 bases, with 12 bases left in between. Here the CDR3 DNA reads TGTGCCAGCAGTTCTAACGGACGCACCTACAATGAGCAGTTCTTC. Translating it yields CASSSNGRTYNEQFF.

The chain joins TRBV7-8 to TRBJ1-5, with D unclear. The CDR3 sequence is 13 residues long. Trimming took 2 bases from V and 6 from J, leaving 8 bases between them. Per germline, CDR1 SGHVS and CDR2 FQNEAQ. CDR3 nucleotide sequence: TGTGCCAGCAGCTTATCCCATTTTCAGCCCCAGCATTTT. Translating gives CASSLSHFQPQHF. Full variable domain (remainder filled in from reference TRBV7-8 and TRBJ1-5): GAGVSQSPRYKVAKRGQDVALRCDPISGHVSLFWYQQALGQGPEFLTYFQNEAQLDKSGLPSDRFFAERPEGSVSTLKIQRTQQEDSAVYLCASSLSHFQPQHFGDGTRLSIL.

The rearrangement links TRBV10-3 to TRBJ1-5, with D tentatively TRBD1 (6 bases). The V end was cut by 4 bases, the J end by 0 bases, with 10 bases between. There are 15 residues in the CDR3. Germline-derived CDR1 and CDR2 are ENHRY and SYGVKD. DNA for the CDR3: TGTGCCATCAGTGCGACAGGCTATAGCAATCAGCCCCAGCATTTT. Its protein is CAISATGYSNQPQHF.

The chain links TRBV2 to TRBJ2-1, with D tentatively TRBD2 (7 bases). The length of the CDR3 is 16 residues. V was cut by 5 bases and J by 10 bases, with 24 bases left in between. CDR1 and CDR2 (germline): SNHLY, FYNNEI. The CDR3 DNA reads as TGTGCCAGCAGTTTCGTTGGCGGGGGAGTTGGGGGCGAGCAGTTCTTC. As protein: CASSFVGGGVGGEQFF.

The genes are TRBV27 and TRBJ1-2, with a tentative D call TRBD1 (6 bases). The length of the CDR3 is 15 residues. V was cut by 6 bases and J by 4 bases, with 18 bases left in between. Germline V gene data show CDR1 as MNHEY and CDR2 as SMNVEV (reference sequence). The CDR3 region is CASSRKQGPGYGYTF. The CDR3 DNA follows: TGTGCCAGCAGCCGTAAACAGGGACCAGGCTATGGCTACACCTTC.

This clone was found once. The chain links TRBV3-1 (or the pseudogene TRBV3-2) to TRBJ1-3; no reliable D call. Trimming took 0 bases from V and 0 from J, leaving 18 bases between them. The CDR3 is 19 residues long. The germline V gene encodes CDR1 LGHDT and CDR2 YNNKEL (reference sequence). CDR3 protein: CASSQDRGRDRISGNTIYF. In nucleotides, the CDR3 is TGTGCCAGCAGCCAAGACCGCGGACGGGATCGTATCTCTGGAAACACCATATATTTT.

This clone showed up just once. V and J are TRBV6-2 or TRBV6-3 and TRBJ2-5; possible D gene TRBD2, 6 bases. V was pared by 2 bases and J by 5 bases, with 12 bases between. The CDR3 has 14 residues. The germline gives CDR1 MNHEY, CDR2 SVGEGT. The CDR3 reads CASSYGGIKETQYF. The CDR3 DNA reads TGTGCCAGCAGTTACGGGGGGATTAAGGAGACCCAGTACTTC.

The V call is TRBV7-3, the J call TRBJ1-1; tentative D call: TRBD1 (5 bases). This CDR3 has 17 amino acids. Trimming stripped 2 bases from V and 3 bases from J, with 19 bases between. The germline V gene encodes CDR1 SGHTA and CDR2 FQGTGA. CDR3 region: CASSLWVRRTSDTEAFF. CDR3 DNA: TGTGCCAGCAGCTTATGGGTTCGACGGACATCGGACACTGAAGCTTTCTTT.